This is a list of T cell receptor beta chains from one sample in a study of response to subunit inactivated influenza vaccine. TCRdb reprocessed the RT-PCR reads with MiXCR, giving one entry per CDR3 protein. The sample yields 650,000 to 800,000 distinct CDR3 sequences, approximately 15% seen once. This material consisted of PBMCs from blood, taken roughly 2 weeks before vaccination. These receptor sequences come from a man between 45 and 60 years old who received an inactivated influenza vaccine. Both conserved end residues are part of each CDR3. A D gene is named only where the DNA matches it firmly. Where a row states a size, it is once, few, many or the class of an expanded clone; other rows omit it.

j_call: TRBJ2-7
d_call: TRBD1
v_call: TRBV10-3
clone_size: few
cdr3_nt: TGTGCCATCAGTGAGTCTGAGACAGGGAGATACGAGCAGTACTTC
cdr3_aa: CAISESETGRYEQYF

j_call: TRBJ1-1
d_call: TRBD1
v_call: TRBV10-3
clone_size: .
cdr3_nt: TGTGCCATCATGGCAGGGGGGGCCTTTAACACTGAAGCTTTCTTT
cdr3_aa: CAIMAGGAFNTEAFF

j_call: TRBJ2-4
d_call: .
v_call: TRBV14
clone_size: .
cdr3_nt: TGTGCCAGCAGCCAAGTACCCGGGACCAAAAACATTCAGTACTTC
cdr3_aa: CASSQVPGTKNIQYF

j_call: TRBJ2-5
d_call: .
v_call: TRBV20-1
clone_size: many
cdr3_nt: TGCAGTGCTAGAAGGGGTCGAGAGACCCAGTACTTC
cdr3_aa: CSARRGRETQYF

j_call: TRBJ1-2
d_call: .
v_call: TRBV12-3/TRBV12-4
clone_size: few
cdr3_nt: TGTGCCAGCAGTTCCGGGGGGTTCTACACCTTC
cdr3_aa: CASSSGGFYTF

j_call: TRBJ2-1
d_call: .
v_call: TRBV20-1
clone_size: .
cdr3_nt: TGCAGTGCTCCCCGGGGGGAGCAGTTCTTC
cdr3_aa: CSAPRGEQFF

j_call: TRBJ1-6
d_call: .
v_call: TRBV6-5
clone_size: few
cdr3_nt: TGTGCCAGCCAAGGGCAGGGCAATTCACCCCTCCACTTT
cdr3_aa: CASQGQGNSPLHF

j_call: TRBJ2-1
d_call: .
v_call: TRBV5-1
clone_size: many
cdr3_nt: TGCGCCAGCAGCTTGGAAATGGCGCCCGGGGGCTACAATGAGCAGTTCTTC
cdr3_aa: CASSLEMAPGGYNEQFF

j_call: TRBJ2-4
d_call: TRBD1
v_call: TRBV30
clone_size: .
cdr3_nt: TGTGCCTGGAGTGTAGGAGGACAGGGGAGGAACATTCAGTACTTC
cdr3_aa: CAWSVGGQGRNIQYF

j_call: TRBJ2-5
d_call: .
v_call: TRBV20-1
clone_size: .
cdr3_nt: TGCAGTGCTCACAGGGTGGAGACCCAGTACTTC
cdr3_aa: CSAHRVETQYF

j_call: TRBJ2-1
d_call: .
v_call: TRBV10-1
clone_size: .
cdr3_nt: TGCGCCAGCAGCGCTCTGAGGGGTCTGGAGCAGTTCTTC
cdr3_aa: CASSALRGLEQFF

j_call: TRBJ2-1
d_call: TRBD2
v_call: TRBV2
clone_size: .
cdr3_nt: TGTGCCATCTGTTTACCCGGACTAGCGGGGGACTCCTACAATGAGCAGTTCTTC
cdr3_aa: CAICLPGLAGDSYNEQFF

j_call: TRBJ2-1
d_call: TRBD2
v_call: TRBV9
clone_size: .
cdr3_nt: TGTGCCAGCAGCGCTTTAGCGGGAGGGCCCCGATCGAGCTCCTACAATGAGCAGTTCTTC
cdr3_aa: CASSALAGGPRSSSYNEQFF

j_call: TRBJ2-2
d_call: .
v_call: TRBV28
clone_size: .
cdr3_nt: TGTGCCAGCAGTTTTTGGGCGGTGAACACCGGGGAGCTGTTTTTT
cdr3_aa: CASSFWAVNTGELFF

j_call: TRBJ1-1
d_call: .
v_call: TRBV5-5
clone_size: many
cdr3_nt: TGTGCCAGCAGCTTCCCCACTTCGAACACTGAAGCTTTCTTT
cdr3_aa: CASSFPTSNTEAFF

j_call: TRBJ2-1
d_call: .
v_call: TRBV12-3/TRBV12-4
clone_size: .
cdr3_nt: TGTGCCAGCAATTTAATGGACAATGAGCAGTTCTTC
cdr3_aa: CASNLMDNEQFF

j_call: TRBJ2-1
d_call: TRBD2
v_call: TRBV27
clone_size: once
cdr3_nt: TGTGCCAGCAGTTTATCGGGACTAGTATTAGGTGAGCAGTTCTTC
cdr3_aa: CASSLSGLVLGEQFF

j_call: TRBJ2-5
d_call: TRBD2
v_call: TRBV29-1
clone_size: .
cdr3_nt: TGCAGCGTTGAAGGTAGCGGGAGGGAGACCCAGTACTTC
cdr3_aa: CSVEGSGRETQYF

j_call: TRBJ1-2
d_call: .
v_call: TRBV12-3/TRBV12-4
clone_size: .
cdr3_nt: TGTGCCAGCAGTTTGGGAATAGGGGCGATATATGGCTACACCTTC
cdr3_aa: CASSLGIGAIYGYTF

j_call: TRBJ2-7
d_call: .
v_call: TRBV4-3
clone_size: few
cdr3_nt: TGCGCCAGCAGCCAAGAAATGAGCTACGAGCAGTACTTC
cdr3_aa: CASSQEMSYEQYF

j_call: TRBJ2-1
d_call: .
v_call: TRBV7-9
clone_size: .
cdr3_nt: TGTGCCAGCAGCTTCACTGCGGCAAATGAGCAGTTCTTC
cdr3_aa: CASSFTAANEQFF

j_call: TRBJ2-7
d_call: .
v_call: TRBV28
clone_size: .
cdr3_nt: TGTGCCAGCAGTTTAGACGCGCAGGTGTCCTCCTACGAGCAGTACTTC
cdr3_aa: CASSLDAQVSSYEQYF

j_call: TRBJ2-2
d_call: .
v_call: TRBV28
clone_size: .
cdr3_nt: TGTGCCAGCAGGGGGCTCGGGGAGCTGTTTTTT
cdr3_aa: CASRGLGELFF